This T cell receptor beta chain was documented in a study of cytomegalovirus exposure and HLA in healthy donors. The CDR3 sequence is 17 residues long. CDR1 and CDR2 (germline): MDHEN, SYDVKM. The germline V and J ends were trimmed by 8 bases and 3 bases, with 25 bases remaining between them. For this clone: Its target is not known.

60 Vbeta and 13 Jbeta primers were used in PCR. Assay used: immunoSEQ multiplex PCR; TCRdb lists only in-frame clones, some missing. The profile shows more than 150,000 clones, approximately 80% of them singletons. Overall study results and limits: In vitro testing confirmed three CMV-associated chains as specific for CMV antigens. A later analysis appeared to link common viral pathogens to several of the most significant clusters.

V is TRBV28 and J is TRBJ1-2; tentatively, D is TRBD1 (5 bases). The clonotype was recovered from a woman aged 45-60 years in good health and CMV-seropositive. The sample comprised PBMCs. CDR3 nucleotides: TGTGCCAGCCACGGACTTGACAGATGGACTAGCCACTATGGCTACACCTTC. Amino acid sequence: CASHGLDRWTSHYGYTF.